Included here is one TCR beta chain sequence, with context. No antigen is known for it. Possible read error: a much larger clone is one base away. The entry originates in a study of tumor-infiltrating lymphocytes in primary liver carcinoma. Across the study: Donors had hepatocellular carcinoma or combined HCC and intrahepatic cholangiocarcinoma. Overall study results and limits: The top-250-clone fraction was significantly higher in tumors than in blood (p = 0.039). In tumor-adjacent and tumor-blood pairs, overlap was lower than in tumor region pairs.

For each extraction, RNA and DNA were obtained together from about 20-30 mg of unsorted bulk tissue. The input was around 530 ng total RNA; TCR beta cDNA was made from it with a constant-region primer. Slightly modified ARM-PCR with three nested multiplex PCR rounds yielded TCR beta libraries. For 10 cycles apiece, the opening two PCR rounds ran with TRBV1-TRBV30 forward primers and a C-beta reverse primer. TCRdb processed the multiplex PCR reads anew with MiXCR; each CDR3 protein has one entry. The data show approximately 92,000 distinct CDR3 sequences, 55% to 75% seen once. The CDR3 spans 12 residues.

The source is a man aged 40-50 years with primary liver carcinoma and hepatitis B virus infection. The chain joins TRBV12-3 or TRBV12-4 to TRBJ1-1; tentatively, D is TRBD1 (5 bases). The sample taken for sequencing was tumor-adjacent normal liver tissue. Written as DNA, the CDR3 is TGTGCCAGCAGTTTTGGGGCCACTGAAGTTTTCTTT. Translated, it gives CASSFGATEVFF.